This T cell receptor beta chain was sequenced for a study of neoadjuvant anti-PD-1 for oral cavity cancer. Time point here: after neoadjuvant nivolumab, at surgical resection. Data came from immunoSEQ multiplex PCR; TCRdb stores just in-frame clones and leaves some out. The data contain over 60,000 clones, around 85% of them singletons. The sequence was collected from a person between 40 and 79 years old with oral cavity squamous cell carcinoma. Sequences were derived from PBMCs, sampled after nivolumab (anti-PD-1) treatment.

As DNA, the CDR3 is TGTGCCAGCAGCTTACAGGGGGGGCCAGACGAGCAGTACTTC. This encodes CASSLQGGPDEQYF. V and J are TRBV9 and TRBJ2-7, with D tentatively TRBD1 (8 bases). This CDR3 comprises 14 residues. The germline gives CDR1 SGDLS, CDR2 YYNGEE. The V end was cut by 4 bases, the J end by 5 bases, with 16 bases between.